The rows below give T cell receptor beta chains drawn from one sample of a study of T cell responses to AZD1222 COVID-19 vaccine. Profiling relied on immunoSEQ multiplex PCR, and the TCRdb table lists in-frame clones only, not all of them. The table records around 150,000 clones, about 93% of them present only once. The sample here was peripheral blood, taken 28 days after the second AZD1222 dose. These receptors all come from an adult who received the AZD1222 COVID-19 vaccine. Both conserved end residues are part of each CDR3. A D gene is named only where the DNA matches it firmly. Clone sizes are given selectively: once, few, many, or a class where the clone is expanded.

J	V	size	D	DNA	CDR3
TRBJ1-1	TRBV15	.	.	TGTGCCACCAGCAGAACGACAGGGAACACTGAAGCTTTCTTT	CATSRTTGNTEAFF
TRBJ1-1	TRBV18	.	.	TGTGCCAGCTCACTGCAGGGAGTTCACACTGAAGCTTTCTTT	CASSLQGVHTEAFF
TRBJ1-2	TRBV6-5	.	.	TGTGCCAGCAGGCACGGACGGACACTCTATGGCTACACCTTC	CASRHGRTLYGYTF
TRBJ1-2	TRBV4-3	.	.	TGCGCCAGCAGCCAAGTCGCCGGCTATGGCTACACCTTC	CASSQVAGYGYTF
TRBJ1-2	TRBV29-1	.	TRBD1	TGCAGCGCCGGGACAGGGGATCTCTATGGCTACACCTTC	CSAGTGDLYGYTF
TRBJ1-4	TRBV19	.	.	TGTGCCAGTAGTAGACAGCTTAATGAAAAACTGTTTTTT	CASSRQLNEKLFF
TRBJ1-2	TRBV6-5	.	.	TGTGCCAGCAGCAGTACAGATTGGTATGGCTACACCTTC	CASSSTDWYGYTF
TRBJ2-3	TRBV6-2/TRBV6-3	.	.	TGTGCCAGCAGTAACAGGGCCCCTGATACGCAGTATTTT	CASSNRAPDTQYF
TRBJ1-5	TRBV9	.	.	TGTGCCAGCAGCGTAGAAGGCTATCAGCCCCAGCATTTT	CASSVEGYQPQHF
TRBJ2-1	TRBV27	few	TRBD2	TGTGCCAGCAGCTTTAGCGGGGGGGCCGGAGGTGAGCAGTTCTTC	CASSFSGGAGGEQFF
TRBJ1-4	TRBV11-1	.	TRBD1	TGTGCCAGCAGCCCAGAGGGGACAGGGAATGAAAAACTGTTTTTT	CASSPEGTGNEKLFF
TRBJ1-1	TRBV7-2	.	TRBD1	TGTGCCAGCAGCCAGGGGGTGAACACTGAAGCTTTCTTT	CASSQGVNTEAFF
TRBJ1-4	TRBV5-1	.	.	TGCGCCAGCAGCTTTGGCCAGACAACTAATGAAAAACTGTTTTTT	CASSFGQTTNEKLFF
TRBJ1-5	TRBV14	.	.	TGTGCCAGCAGCCCGTCCATCATCATGTATAGCAATCAGCCCCAGCATTTT	CASSPSIIMYSNQPQHF
TRBJ1-2	TRBV7-2	.	.	TGTGCCAGCAGCCCTCGACAGCAGGCCTATGGCTACACCTTC	CASSPRQQAYGYTF
TRBJ1-2	TRBV29-1	.	.	TGCAGCGTTGAAATGGGGGGTCGGGGCTACACCTTC	CSVEMGGRGYTF
TRBJ1-2	TRBV7-2	.	.	TGTGCCAGCAGACAGACCGGGAGAAACTATGGCTACACCTTC	CASRQTGRNYGYTF
TRBJ2-2	TRBV5-1	.	.	TGCGCCAGCAGCTTTGATTTACCGAACACCGGGGAGCTGTTTTTT	CASSFDLPNTGELFF
TRBJ1-3	TRBV19	few	.	TGTGCCAGTAGCTTGACAGTCTCTGGAAACACCATATATTTT	CASSLTVSGNTIYF
TRBJ1-1	TRBV11-2	.	.	TGTGCCAGCAGCTTTTCAACAGGGTATGGTGAAGCTTTCTTT	CASSFSTGYGEAFF
TRBJ2-1	TRBV4-2	.	.	TGTGCCAGCAGCGGATTCACCGGGGAGCAGTTCTTC	CASSGFTGEQFF
TRBJ1-5	TRBV2	few	.	TGTGCCAGCAGTGCTGACATCAGCCCCAATCAGCCCCAGCATTTT	CASSADISPNQPQHF
TRBJ2-7	TRBV19	.	TRBD1	TGTGCCAGTAGTCTCCGGGACAGTAGTCGAATTCCCTACGAGCAGTACTTC	CASSLRDSSRIPYEQYF
TRBJ1-6	TRBV2	.	.	TGTGCCAGCAGTGAACGGACGGGCAATTCACCCCTCCACTTT	CASSERTGNSPLHF
TRBJ1-5	TRBV13	.	TRBD1	TGTGCCAGCAGCCCCGGACAGGGTCAGCCCCAGCATTTT	CASSPGQGQPQHF
TRBJ1-1	TRBV29-1	once	TRBD1	TGCAGCGCTGCCCCAGGGGGCAGTGAAGCTTTCTTT	CSAAPGGSEAFF
TRBJ2-2	TRBV4-1	.	.	TGCGCCAGCAGCCACGCCTACGGTCCGAACACCGGGGAGCTGTTTTTT	CASSHAYGPNTGELFF
TRBJ1-2	TRBV6-5	.	.	TGTGCCAGCAGTCCCGGGAGCTTCTATGGCTACACCTTC	CASSPGSFYGYTF